This T cell receptor beta chain stems from a study of T cell changes during pregnancy in multiple sclerosis. Data came from immunoSEQ multiplex PCR; TCRdb stores just in-frame clones and leaves some out. The table lists roughly 23,000 clones, around 87% of them singletons. This sequence originates from a female donor in good health, enrolled as a control in a pregnancy study. The specimen comprised CD4+ T cells from peripheral blood mononuclear cells, sampled in the second trimester of pregnancy.

CDR3 nucleotide sequence: TGTGCCAGCAGCCCCGGGATATTGAGGGAGGGCCGTGGGAGTGAGCAGTTCTTC. Translating it yields CASSPGILREGRGSEQFF. The genes are TRBV4-2 and TRBJ2-1; 7 bases map to TRBD2. The ends lost 4 bases at V and 9 bases at J; junction bases unmatched: 21. The germline V gene encodes CDR1 LGHNA and CDR2 YNFKEQ. This CDR3 has 18 amino acids.